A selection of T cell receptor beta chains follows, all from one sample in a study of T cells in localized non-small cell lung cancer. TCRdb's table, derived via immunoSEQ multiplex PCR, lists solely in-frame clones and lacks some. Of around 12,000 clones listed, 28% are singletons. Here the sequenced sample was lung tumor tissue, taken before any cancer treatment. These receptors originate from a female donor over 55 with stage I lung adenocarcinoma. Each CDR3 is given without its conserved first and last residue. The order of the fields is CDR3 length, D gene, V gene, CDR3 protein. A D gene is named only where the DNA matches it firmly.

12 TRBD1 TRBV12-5 ASTSGQGVSEQY
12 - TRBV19 ASSIDPRGRGYT
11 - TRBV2 ATTPGKDYGYT
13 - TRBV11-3 ASSLAKGLNTEAF
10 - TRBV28 ASSFRGTEAF
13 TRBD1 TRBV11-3 ASSLSRGQMAEAF
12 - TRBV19 ASRPARGNEKLF
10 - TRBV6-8 ASSREFYEQY
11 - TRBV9 ASSPRTVGTIY
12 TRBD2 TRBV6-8 ASSYLRGSDEQF
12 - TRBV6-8 ASSYRDITYGYT
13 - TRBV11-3 ASSLFIGSGNTIY
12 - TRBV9 ASSVGSHNTEAF
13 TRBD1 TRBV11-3 ASSLGAGGAASAF
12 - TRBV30 ASPPGTLRYGYT
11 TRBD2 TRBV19 ATRLAGSDTQY
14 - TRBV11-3 ASSLAAGVGGETQY
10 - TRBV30 AWSGSGNTIY
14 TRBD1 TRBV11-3 ASSSGQGAPQETQY
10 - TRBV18 ASSPDTYEQY
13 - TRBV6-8 ASSTYKVENEKLF
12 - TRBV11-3 ASSPVGQSGEQY
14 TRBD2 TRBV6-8 ASSYSSSGGAGEQF
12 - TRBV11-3 ASSLVGGHYEQY
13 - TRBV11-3 ASSLVVHSNQPQH
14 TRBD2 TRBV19 ASSIILALYTDTQY
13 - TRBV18 ASSPRRDTYNEQF
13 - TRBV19 ASSLNRATYEKLF
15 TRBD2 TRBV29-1 SVGGLAGGPDTGELF
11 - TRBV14 ASSARTDQPQH
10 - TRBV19 ASSIWAGELF
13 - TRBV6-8 ASAPYLWEPYEQY
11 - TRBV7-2 ASSFGQRETQY
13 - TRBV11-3 ASSLEWFSGNTIY
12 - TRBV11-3 ASSLSGRKETQY
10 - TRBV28 ASRQARIGYT
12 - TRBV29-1 SVDTISAAGGYT
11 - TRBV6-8 ASSYGLNYGYT
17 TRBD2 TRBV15 ATSREGLAGVTSYNEQF
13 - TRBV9 ASSVGSVLTDTQY
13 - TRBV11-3 ASSLRVLGGNTIY
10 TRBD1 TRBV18 ASSQGQGEQY
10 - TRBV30 AWSVNGEKLF
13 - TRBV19 ASSIRGIANYGYT
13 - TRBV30 AWNSGARSNQPQH
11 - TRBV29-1 SVRRPGSYEQY
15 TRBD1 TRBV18 ASSLMGQGAENSPLH